Each of the 11 T cell receptor beta chains below was sequenced from the same sample in a study of blood T cell repertoires in COVID-19. The repertoire was sequenced with immunoSEQ multiplex PCR; TCRdb's copy has only in-frame clones and lacks some. The table records 200,000 to 300,000 clones, approximately 83% of them present only once. Sequencing input: peripheral blood. The receptors originated from a human donor in a cohort sampled during active COVID-19.

The genes are TRBV27 and TRBJ1-1, with 9 bases lining up with TRBD1. In germline, CDR1 is MNHEY, CDR2 SMNVEV (reference sequence). This CDR3 is built from 13 residues. V shed 1 base and J 10 bases; nucleotides not matched to a gene: 4. CDR3 DNA sequence: TGTGCCAGCAGTTTATTACAGGGGGCGGGAGCTTTCTTT. It is translated as CASSLLQGAGAFF.

This chain links TRBV29-1 with TRBJ1-2; D possibly corresponds to TRBD1 (6 bases). Germline V lookup: CDR1 SQVTM, CDR2 ANQGSEA. The CDR3 loop spans 14 amino acids. Trimming stripped 1 base from V and 5 bases from J, with 14 bases between. CDR3 residues: CSVEVQGSPYGYTF. CDR3 bases: TGCAGCGTTGAAGTTCAGGGGTCCCCTTATGGCTACACCTTC.

The chain recombines TRBV2 with TRBJ2-1; 10 positions match TRBD2. CDR1 and CDR2 from the germline V gene are SNHLY and FYNNEI. The CDR3 runs 14 residues. The V gene end was trimmed by 5 bases and the J gene end by 2 bases; junction bases not matched to a gene: 0. The CDR3 loop reads CASSSGGAYNEQFF. DNA for the CDR3: TGTGCCAGCAGTAGCGGGGGGGCCTACAATGAGCAGTTCTTC.

This chain connects TRBV5-8 to TRBJ1-6; 8 nucleotides align to TRBD1. The CDR3 has 15 residues. V lost 7 bases, J lost 10 bases, and 13 bases stayed unmatched. CDR1 and CDR2 (germline): SGHTS, YDEGEE. This chain's CDR3 is CASGRGRGTGSPLHF. The CDR3 bases are TGTGCCAGCGGCAGGGGGCGAGGGACGGGCTCACCCCTCCACTTT. The entire variable domain, with the rest obtained from reference TRBV5-8 and TRBJ1-6, is as follows: EAGVTQSPTHLIKTRGQQATLRCSPISGHTSVYWYQQALGLGLQFLLWYDEGEERNRGNFPPRFSGRQFPNYSSELNVNALELEDSALYLCASGRGRGTGSPLHFGNGTRLTVT.

The chain carries TRBV19 and TRBJ1-3; 8 bases match TRBD1. Looked up from germline, CDR1 is LNHDA and CDR2 is SQIVND (reference sequence). This CDR3 spans 14 amino acids. Germline trimming cut 6 bases from V and 1 base from J; bases unmatched to any gene: 2. CDR3 nucleotides: TGTGCCAGTAGCCGGGACAGGTCTGGAAACACCATATATTTT. Translated: CASSRDRSGNTIYF.

The chain carries TRBV27 and TRBJ2-7; maybe TRBD1 (6 bases). CDR1 and CDR2 from the germline V gene are MNHEY and SMNVEV (reference sequence). Deletions cut 3 bases from V and 5 bases from J, with 11 bases between. The CDR3 loop spans 13 amino acids. The CDR3: CASSFRGLNEQYF. CDR3 bases: TGTGCCAGCAGTTTTAGGGGGTTAAACGAGCAGTACTTC.

V gene TRBV4-1 combines with J gene TRBJ2-1, with D possibly being TRBD1 (5 bases). Trimming shortened V by 2 bases and J by 7 bases, and 18 bases separated the two germline ends. The CDR3 extends over 16 amino acids. CDR1 and CDR2 (germline): MGHRA, YSYEKL. DNA for the CDR3: TGCGCCAGCAGCCAACACCGACAGACCTTCGGGAATGAGCAGTTCTTC. Translated, it gives CASSQHRQTFGNEQFF.

This clone was seen a few times. The rearrangement joins TRBV7-2 to TRBJ1-5, with D maybe TRBD1 (5 bases). The CDR3 totals 15 residues. Looked up from germline, CDR1 is SGHTA and CDR2 is FQGNSA. Trimming took off 5 bases at V and 1 base at J, with 12 bases between the two ends. The CDR3 loop is CASSQRGNSNQPQHF. The CDR3 region has the DNA TGTGCCAGCAGCCAACGGGGGAACAGCAATCAGCCCCAGCATTTT.

The table lists this clone with a count of one. V is TRBV9 and J is TRBJ2-3; 8 bases are a match to TRBD1. V lost 2 bases, J lost 3 bases, and 8 bases stayed unmatched. Per the germline V gene, CDR1 is SGDLS and CDR2 is YYNGEE. This CDR3 contains 16 residues. CDR3 DNA sequence: TGTGCCAGCAGCGTTACCGGACAGGGCGGGACAGATACGCAGTATTTT. It translates to CASSVTGQGGTDTQYF.

The V call is TRBV6-2 or TRBV6-3, the J call TRBJ1-2; no definite D call. Germline V gene lookup returns CDR1 MNHEY and CDR2 SVGEGT. The CDR3 length is 14 residues. Trimming shortened V by 6 bases and J by 3 bases, and 14 bases separated the two germline ends. The DNA of the CDR3 is TGTGCCAGCAGCCCCCCGGGATACGACTATGGCTACACCTTC. Translating gives CASSPPGYDYGYTF.

CDR3 coding DNA: TGTGCCAGCAGAAACTACAGGGGAACTGAAGCTTTCTTT. It encodes CASRNYRGTEAFF. The gene calls are TRBV12-3 or TRBV12-4 and TRBJ1-1, with 7 bases identical to TRBD1. V gave up 6 bases and J gave up 5 bases; unmatched junction bases: 6. The CDR3 covers 13 residues.